Below are 21 T cell receptor beta chains sequenced from a single sample in a study of response to subunit inactivated influenza vaccine. TCRdb reprocessed the RT-PCR reads via MiXCR and lists one record per CDR3 protein. The table records about 780,000 distinct CDR3 sequences, 15% to 20% of them present only once. This sample comprised PBMCs from blood, obtained approximately 5 days after vaccination. The origin of the receptors is a man aged 50-59 years who received an inactivated influenza vaccine.

J is TRBJ2-7 and V is TRBV5-6, with TRBD2 identical over 10 bases. Trimming took 0 bases from V and 6 from J; bases not matched to a gene: 9. The CDR3 totals 16 residues. Germline V gives CDR1 SGHDT, CDR2 YYEEEE. CDR3 loop: CASSLAKGLADSEQYF. As DNA, the CDR3 is TGTGCCAGCAGCTTGGCCAAAGGACTAGCGGATAGCGAGCAGTACTTC.

This clonotype has a count of ten or more. This rearrangement joins TRBV11-2 to TRBJ1-2; D is unclear. V was pared by 5 bases and J by 3 bases, with 10 bases between. The germline CDR1 and CDR2 sequences are SGHAT and FQNNGV. The CDR3 is 13 residues long. In DNA form, the CDR3 reads TGTGCCAGCAGCCCCGCAGGTGACTATGGCTACACCTTC. Translation: CASSPAGDYGYTF.

V usage is TRBV7-9 and J usage is TRBJ1-5; TRBD1 agrees at 7 bases. The junction had 8 bases not matched to a gene; V was cut back by 4 bases and J by 2 bases. The length of the CDR3 is 16 residues. Germline V gives CDR1 SEHNR, CDR2 FQNEAQ (reference sequence). CDR3 nucleotide sequence: TGTGCCAGCAGCTCAGACAGGGTAGGCGGCAATCAGCCCCAGCATTTT. Translation gives CASSSDRVGGNQPQHF.

This clonotype was counted a few times. The chain recombines TRBV10-3 with TRBJ2-3; the match to TRBD1 covers 9 bases. CDR3 size: 16 residues. Looked up from germline, CDR1 is ENHRY and CDR2 is SYGVKD. V was pared by 2 bases and J by 4 bases, with 7 bases of the junction left unmatched. The CDR3 DNA sequence: TGTGCCATCAGTGAGACCAGACAGGGGGGCTCAGATACGCAGTATTTT. Amino acids: CAISETRQGGSDTQYF.

The V gene is TRBV20-1, the J gene TRBJ2-1; D uncertain. There are 11 residues in the CDR3. V was trimmed by 0 bases and J by 10 bases, leaving 7 bases between them. Germline loops: CDR1 DFQATT, CDR2 SNEGSKA (reference sequence). The CDR3 DNA reads TGCAGTGCTAGAGATAAGCTAGAGCAGTTCTTC. This sequence encodes CSARDKLEQFF.

In its sample, this clonotype was seen a few times. The chain is built from TRBV6-1 and TRBJ2-7; 8 nucleotides agree with TRBD1. V shed 4 bases, J shed 2 bases, and the junction held 4 bases outside the gene matches. Germline V lookup: CDR1 MNHNS, CDR2 SASEGT. The CDR3 contains 14 residues. The CDR3 coding sequence is TGTGCCAGCAGTGGCGGGACAGGTACCTACGAGCAGTACTTC. Translated: CASSGGTGTYEQYF.

This chain links TRBV9 with TRBJ2-3; D may be TRBD1 (6 bases). V was clipped by 0 bases and J by 6 bases, with 11 bases between them. Germline V gene lookup returns CDR1 SGDLS and CDR2 YYNGEE. CDR3 length equals 14 residues. The CDR3 DNA reads as TGTGCCAGCAGCGTAGGCCCTCAGGGGGATACGCAGTATTTT. Amino acids: CASSVGPQGDTQYF. Variable domain in full (rest from reference TRBV9 and TRBJ2-3): DSGVTQTPKHLITATGQRVTLRCSPRSGDLSVYWYQQSLDQGLQFLIQYYNGEERAKGNILERFSAQQFPDLHSELNLSSLELGDSALYFCASSVGPQGDTQYFGPGTRLTVL.

This clonotype showed up just a few times. This chain links TRBV10-3 with TRBJ2-7, with 8 bases aligning to TRBD1. J lost 4 bases, V lost 6 bases, and 8 bases had no gene match. CDR1 ENHRY and CDR2 SYGVKD come from the germline V gene. The CDR3 totals 14 residues. Here the CDR3 DNA reads TGTGCCATCAGCGACAGGGGCCGCACTTACGAGCAGTACTTC. This codes for CAISDRGRTYEQYF.

Only a few counts were recorded for this clonotype. This sequence joins TRBV3-1 and TRBJ2-7; 8 nucleotides match TRBD2. Germline V CDR1 and CDR2: LGHDT, YNNKEL (reference sequence). Losses at the gene ends were 1 base for V and 7 bases for J; bases not matched to a gene: 9. The CDR3 has 15 amino acids. CDR3 in amino acids: CASSQVAGRAIEQYF. As DNA, the CDR3 is TGTGCCAGCAGCCAAGTTGCCGGGAGGGCGATTGAGCAGTACTTC.

The rearrangement joins TRBV12-3 or TRBV12-4 to TRBJ1-2; D call uncertain. The CDR3 consists of 14 residues. Trimming left V 1 base short and J 5 bases short, with 11 bases between. The CDR3 reads CASSLGVRYYGYTF. CDR3 nucleotides: TGTGCCAGCAGTTTAGGGGTGAGGTATTATGGCTACACCTTC.

The sample holds many counts of this clonotype. V usage is TRBV5-8 and J usage is TRBJ2-7; D possibly corresponds to TRBD2 (5 bases). The germline V gene has CDR1 SGHTS and CDR2 YDEGEE. Trimming cost V 1 base and J 6 bases, with 14 bases left between them. The CDR3 spans 14 residues. In DNA, the CDR3 is TGTGCCAGCAGCTTGCGGGTAAAGGCGGGCGAGCAGTACTTC. It translates to CASSLRVKAGEQYF.

The rearrangement links TRBV6-5 to TRBJ1-2; D is possibly TRBD1 (6 bases). The CDR3 length is 16 residues. V shed 4 bases and J shed 2 bases, with 17 bases lying between them. Germline lookup yields CDR1 MNHEY and CDR2 SVGAGI. The CDR3 region has the DNA TGTGCCAGCAGTTTCCAGCCGGGACACCAAAACTATGGCTACACCTTC. As protein: CASSFQPGHQNYGYTF.

The chain carries TRBV20-1 and TRBJ2-7; tentative D call: TRBD1 (6 bases). This CDR3 has 15 residues. Germline CDR1 DFQATT, CDR2 SNEGSKA (reference sequence). Between the trimmed V and J ends, which lost 1 base and 3 bases, there was a span of 16 bases. CDR3 region: CSARAWTDTSYEQYF. The CDR3 region has the DNA TGCAGTGCTAGAGCCTGGACAGATACTAGCTACGAGCAGTACTTC.

The J gene is TRBJ1-1, the V gene TRBV11-2; 7 nucleotides align to TRBD1. Germline-derived CDR1 and CDR2 are SGHAT and FQNNGV. V lost 8 bases, J lost 1 base, and 7 bases stayed unmatched. The CDR3 sequence is 14 residues long. The CDR3 sequence is CASAGDSSNTEAFF. For the CDR3, the DNA is TGTGCCAGCGCTGGGGACAGCTCGAACACTGAAGCTTTCTTT.

This clonotype has a handful of counts. J is TRBJ1-1 and V is TRBV5-1, with D unclear. Deletions cut 6 bases from V and 6 bases from J, with 9 bases between. CDR1 and CDR2 from the germline V gene are SGHRS and YFSETQ. CDR3 length: 11 residues. CDR3 in amino acids: CASTTGAEAFF. The CDR3, as DNA: TGCGCCAGCACGACGGGCGCTGAAGCTTTCTTT.

The chain has TRBV30 and TRBJ2-5; tentative D call: TRBD2 (5 bases). CDR1 is GTSNPN and CDR2 is SVGIG in the germline V gene (reference sequence). V was pared by 0 bases and J by 5 bases, with 16 bases between. The CDR3 loop spans 15 amino acids. The CDR3 DNA is TGTGCCTGGAGTGTAAGCGGCACTTACGGGGAGACCCAGTACTTC. Translating it yields CAWSVSGTYGETQYF.

The chain carries TRBV18 and TRBJ2-7; TRBD1 aligns across 8 bases. Germline assignment: CDR1 KGHSH and CDR2 LQKENI. Trimming cost V 2 bases and J 6 bases; bases outside gene matches: 6. This CDR3 is built from 14 residues. The CDR3 region has the DNA TGTGCCAGCTCACCATCCAGGACAGGGCTCGAGCAGTACTTC. Encoded protein: CASSPSRTGLEQYF. Complete variable domain (other parts from reference TRBV18 and TRBJ2-7): NAGVMQNPRHLVRRRGQEARLRCSPMKGHSHVYWYRQLPEEGLKFMVYLQKENIIDESGMPKERFSAEFPKEGPSILRIQQVVRGDSAAYFCASSPSRTGLEQYFGPGTRLTVT.

This sequence joins TRBV6-5 and TRBJ1-1; the D is unclear. CDR3 length equals 15 residues. Trimming pared 0 bases from V and 2 bases from J, leaving 10 bases between. Germline V CDR1 and CDR2: MNHEY, SVGAGI. CDR3: CASSYSLQANTEAFF. The CDR3 DNA follows: TGTGCCAGCAGTTACTCGTTGCAGGCAAACACTGAAGCTTTCTTT.

This sequence joins TRBV20-1 and TRBJ2-1; the match to TRBD2 covers 10 bases. This CDR3 comprises 14 residues. CDR1 and CDR2 (germline): DFQATT, SNEGSKA (reference sequence). The CDR3 protein is CSGTGTSVNNEQFF. The CDR3 DNA is TGCAGCGGCACCGGGACTAGCGTTAACAATGAGCAGTTCTTC.

This chain uses TRBV5-1 with TRBJ2-7; tentative D call: TRBD2 (6 bases). This CDR3 spans 13 amino acids. V lost 2 bases to trimming and J lost 6 bases, with 12 bases between them. Germline CDR1 SGHRS, CDR2 YFSETQ. CDR3 sequence reads: CASSLSGVGEQYF. The CDR3 coding sequence is TGCGCCAGCAGCTTATCGGGGGTCGGCGAGCAGTACTTC.

The gene calls are TRBV4-3 and TRBJ2-5, with 8 bases lining up with TRBD1. CDR3 length: 14 residues. The V gene end was trimmed by 4 bases and the J gene end by 5 bases; junction bases not matched to a gene: 6. Germline CDR1 reads LGHNA; CDR2 reads YSLEER. The CDR3: CASSLETGDETQYF. DNA for the CDR3: TGCGCCAGCAGCCTAGAGACAGGGGATGAGACCCAGTACTTC.